Shown below are 13 T cell receptor beta chains from a single sample sequenced in a study of blood T cell repertoires in COVID-19. The data were produced by immunoSEQ multiplex PCR, yet TCRdb's version contains in-frame clones alone and is incomplete. Of 310,000 or so clones listed, around nine tenths are singletons. The material sequenced was peripheral blood. The receptors were gathered from a woman in her twenties or thirties with COVID-19, enrolled during active disease.

This clone is a singleton in its sample. V usage is TRBV30 and J usage is TRBJ2-7; 8 bases are a match to TRBD2. Germline CDR1 GTSNPN, CDR2 SVGIG (reference sequence). The J segment lost 0 bases and the V segment lost 5 bases, leaving 18 bases of the junction unmatched. This CDR3 has 18 residues. CDR3 nucleotides: TGTGCCTGGGGTAAACCAACCATACTAAGCGGGAGCTCCTACGAGCAGTACTTC. Encoded protein: CAWGKPTILSGSSYEQYF.

The chain recombines TRBV30 with TRBJ1-5, with 9 bases aligning to TRBD1. CDR3 length: 15 residues. CDR1 and CDR2 (germline): GTSNPN, SVGIG (reference sequence). V shed 2 bases and J 2 bases; nucleotides not matched to a gene: 4. DNA of the CDR3: TGTGCCTGGAGTCGGACAGGGGCGGGCAATCAGCCCCAGCATTTT. Protein product: CAWSRTGAGNQPQHF. Full variable domain (missing parts from reference TRBV30 and TRBJ1-5): SQTIHQWPATLVQPVGSPLSLECTVEGTSNPNLYWYRQAAGRGLQLLFYSVGIGQISSEVPQNLSASRPQDRQFILSSKKLLLSDSGFYLCAWSRTGAGNQPQHFGDGTRLSIL.

This chain connects TRBV12-5 to TRBJ2-3; TRBD2 matches at 11 bases. From germline, CDR1 is LGHNT and CDR2 FRNRAP. V was clipped by 6 bases and J by 5 bases; unmatched bases: 10. The CDR3 sequence is 16 residues long. The CDR3 DNA reads as TGTGCTAGTGGCAGTAGTTTAGCGGGAGGGGGAGATACGCAGTATTTT. This encodes CASGSSLAGGGDTQYF.

This clone was recorded once. This chain joins TRBV30 and TRBJ2-1; D may be TRBD1 (6 bases). The V end was cut by 3 bases, the J end by 4 bases, with 16 bases between. This CDR3 spans 15 amino acids. Germline CDR1 GTSNPN, CDR2 SVGIG (reference sequence). CDR3 sequence: CAWRSAGVRYNEQFF. DNA of the CDR3: TGTGCCTGGAGATCAGCAGGGGTGAGATACAATGAGCAGTTCTTC.

The genes are TRBV28 and TRBJ1-3; TRBD1 is a possible D gene (6 bases). In germline, CDR1 is MDHEN, CDR2 SYDVKM. Trimming took 5 bases from V and 8 from J, leaving 16 bases between them. This CDR3 region has 14 residues. The CDR3 DNA is TGTGCCAGCAGTCGACAGGATCCACGGCACACCATATATTTT. The encoded protein is CASSRQDPRHTIYF.

V and J are TRBV3-1 (or the pseudogene TRBV3-2) and TRBJ2-5, with 9 bases identical to TRBD1. The trim removed 1 base at V and 4 bases at J, leaving 4 bases unmatched. CDR1 is LGHDT and CDR2 is YNNKEL in the germline V gene (reference sequence). This CDR3 region has 15 residues. The DNA of the CDR3 is TGTGCCAGCAGCCAAGCGGGACAGGGCCGAGAGACCCAGTACTTC. Translation: CASSQAGQGRETQYF.

This clone was found once. The V and J genes are TRBV7-9 and TRBJ1-1; D might be TRBD1 (6 bases). The CDR3 spans 16 residues. V gave up 5 bases and J gave up 3 bases, with 19 bases separating them. Germline V CDR1 and CDR2: SEHNR, FQNEAQ (reference sequence). CDR3 amino acids: CASSRGGAVGDTEAFF. The CDR3 DNA reads as TGTGCCAGCAGCCGCGGGGGGGCCGTAGGGGACACTGAAGCTTTCTTT.

The chain joins TRBV6-5 to TRBJ1-5; tentatively, D is TRBD1 (6 bases). The CDR3 sequence is 14 residues long. Germline-derived CDR1 and CDR2 are MNHEY and SVGAGI. Between the trimmed V and J ends, which lost 7 bases and 3 bases, there was a span of 13 bases. Here the CDR3 reads CASTTTGNNQPQHF. The CDR3 coding sequence is TGTGCCAGCACCACCACAGGGAACAATCAGCCCCAGCATTTT.

This clone was counted a single time. V and J are TRBV19 and TRBJ2-6, with a tentative D call TRBD2 (7 bases). This CDR3 region has 17 residues. Germline CDR1 and CDR2: LNHDA and SQIVND (reference sequence). V was cut by 5 bases and J by 2 bases, with 16 bases left in between. CDR3 residues: CASSLGQGRAGANVLTF. DNA for the CDR3: TGTGCCAGTAGTCTAGGTCAGGGGAGGGCTGGGGCCAACGTCCTGACTTTC.

The genes are TRBV19 and TRBJ2-3; perhaps TRBD1 as D (6 bases). V was clipped by 4 bases and J by 6 bases, with 8 bases between them. This CDR3 contains 12 residues. CDR1 is LNHDA, CDR2 SQIVND, per germline (reference sequence). As DNA, the CDR3 is TGTGCCAGTAGTACCACAGGGGATACGCAGTATTTT. As protein: CASSTTGDTQYF.

The rearrangement joins TRBV9 to TRBJ2-7; D may be TRBD1 (5 bases). CDR1 is SGDLS and CDR2 is YYNGEE in the germline V gene. CDR3 size: 14 residues. V was clipped by 4 bases and J by 2 bases, with 13 bases between them. The CDR3 DNA follows: TGTGCCAGCAGCCTCTATGGGGCCCCCTACGAGCAGTACTTC. It translates to CASSLYGAPYEQYF.

This clone was seen more than once but under ten times. Other DNA variants within this sample encode the same CDR3. The chain recombines TRBV6-5 with TRBJ1-1, with 7 positions matching TRBD1. This CDR3 is built from 12 residues. The germline V gene has CDR1 MNHEY and CDR2 SVGAGI. Trimming cost V 6 bases and J 4 bases; bases outside gene matches: 2. The CDR3 DNA reads TGTGCCAGCAGCCGACAGGGCACTGAAGCTTTCTTT. Amino acid sequence: CASSRQGTEAFF.

The chain links TRBV9 to TRBJ1-3, with D perhaps matching TRBD1 (6 bases). Germline CDR1 reads SGDLS; CDR2 reads YYNGEE. CDR3 length equals 16 residues. Deletions cut 2 bases from V and 6 bases from J, with 18 bases between. CDR3 coding DNA: TGTGCCAGCAGCGTCAGACCTGGACAGCAGCTAAACACCATATATTTT. Protein sequence: CASSVRPGQQLNTIYF. Complete variable domain (other parts from reference TRBV9 and TRBJ1-3): DSGVTQTPKHLITATGQRVTLRCSPRSGDLSVYWYQQSLDQGLQFLIQYYNGEERAKGNILERFSAQQFPDLHSELNLSSLELGDSALYFCASSVRPGQQLNTIYFGEGSWLTVV.